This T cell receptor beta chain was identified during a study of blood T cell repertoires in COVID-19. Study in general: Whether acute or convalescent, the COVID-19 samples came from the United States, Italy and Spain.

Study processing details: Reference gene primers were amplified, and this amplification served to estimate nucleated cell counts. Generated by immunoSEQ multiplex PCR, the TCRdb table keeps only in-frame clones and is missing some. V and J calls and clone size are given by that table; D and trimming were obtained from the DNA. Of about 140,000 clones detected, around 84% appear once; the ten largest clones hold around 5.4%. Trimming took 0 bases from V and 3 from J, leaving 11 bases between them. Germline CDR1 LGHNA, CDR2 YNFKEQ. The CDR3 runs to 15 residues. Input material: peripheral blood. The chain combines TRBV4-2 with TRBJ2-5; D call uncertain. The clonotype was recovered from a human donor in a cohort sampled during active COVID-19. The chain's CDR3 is CASSQDLRGEETQYF. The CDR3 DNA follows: TGTGCCAGCAGCCAAGATCTACGCGGCGAAGAGACCCAGTACTTC.